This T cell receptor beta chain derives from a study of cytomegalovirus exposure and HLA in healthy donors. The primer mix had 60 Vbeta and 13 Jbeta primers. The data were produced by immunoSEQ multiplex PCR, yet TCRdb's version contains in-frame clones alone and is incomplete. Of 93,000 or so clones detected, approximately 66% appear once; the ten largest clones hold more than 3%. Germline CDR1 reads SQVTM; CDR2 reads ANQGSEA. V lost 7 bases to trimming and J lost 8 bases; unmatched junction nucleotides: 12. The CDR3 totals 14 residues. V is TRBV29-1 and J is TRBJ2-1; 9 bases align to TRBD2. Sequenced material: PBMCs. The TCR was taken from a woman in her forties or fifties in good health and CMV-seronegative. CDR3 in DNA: TGCAGCGCCCTGCCCAGCGGGAGGTTGTATGAGCAGTTCTTC. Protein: CSALPSGRLYEQFF.